The sequence of this TCR beta chain was determined in a study of tumor and adjacent non-tumor tissue in lung cancer. The CDR3 runs to 16 residues. Per the germline V gene, CDR1 is SGHVS and CDR2 is FQNEAQ. A modified ARM-PCR protocol with three rounds of nested PCR amplified TCRbeta. TCRdb analysed the multiplex PCR reads with MiXCR anew, one entry per CDR3 protein. Altogether tens of thousands of distinct CDR3 sequences are present, 60% to 70% being singletons, with the ten largest covering around 20%. RNA was extracted from bulk tissue without any cell sorting. This non-tumor lung sample came from over 3 cm beyond the tumor edge. Note on this clonotype: Likely a read error: the CDR3 ends without its conserved phenylalanine or tryptophan.

This TCR derives from a woman aged 40 to 49 with non-small cell lung cancer. Sequencing input: distant non-tumor lung tissue. V is TRBV7-8 and J is TRBJ1-5, with 10 positions matching TRBD1. The DNA for the CDR3 is TGTGTTAGCAGCCGACAGGGGGCTTATAGCAATCAGCCCCAGCATTCT. Translating it yields CVSSRQGAYSNQPQHS.